A selection of T cell receptor beta chains follows, all from one sample in a study of blood T cell repertoires in COVID-19. Some clones are missing from TCRdb's copy, which holds only in-frame ones; the method was immunoSEQ multiplex PCR. The profile covers 300,000 to 400,000 clones, with roughly 86% appearing a single time and 2% to 2.5% taken by the ten largest. The sample taken for sequencing was peripheral blood. These receptors came from a woman aged 55-75 years with COVID-19, enrolled during active disease. Both conserved end residues are part of each CDR3. The D gene is left open where the match is weak. Clone size appears in some rows only: once, few, many, or a class for an expanded clone.

>TRBD1|TRBJ2-1|.|TRBV6-5
CASSYTRGQTYNEQFF
TGTGCCAGCAGTTACACCCGGGGACAGACCTACAATGAGCAGTTCTTC
>.|TRBJ1-2|.|TRBV5-6
CASSLEAGDYYGYTF
TGTGCCAGCAGCTTGGAGGCCGGGGACTACTATGGCTACACCTTC
>.|TRBJ1-1|.|TRBV10-1
CASSDGGMAGNTEAFF
TGCGCCAGCAGCGACGGAGGTATGGCGGGGAACACTGAAGCTTTCTTT
>TRBD2|TRBJ2-5|.|TRBV5-1
CASIGGGAGETQYF
TGCGCCAGCATCGGCGGGGGGGCCGGGGAGACCCAGTACTTC
>TRBD1|TRBJ1-2|.|TRBV6-5
CASSLTGDYGYTF
TGTGCCAGCAGTCTGACAGGGGACTATGGCTACACCTTC
>.|TRBJ2-7|once|TRBV27
CASSLSDRPYEQYF
TGTGCCAGCAGTTTATCGGACAGACCCTACGAGCAGTACTTC
>.|TRBJ1-1|.|TRBV18
CASSPGLAGGGMNTEAFF
TGTGCCAGCTCACCCGGGCTGGCTGGCGGGGGCATGAACACTGAAGCTTTCTTT
>TRBD2|TRBJ2-1|few|TRBV7-3
CASSRLGGASYNEQFF
TGTGCCAGCAGCAGACTCGGGGGGGCGTCCTACAATGAGCAGTTCTTC
>.|TRBJ2-7|.|TRBV5-1
CASSLRQRSYEQYF
TGCGCCAGCAGCTTGCGTCAGCGATCCTACGAGCAGTACTTC
>TRBD1|TRBJ1-4|few|TRBV4-1
CASSQTGTANEKLFF
TGCGCCAGCAGCCAGACCGGGACAGCTAATGAAAAACTGTTTTTT
>.|TRBJ2-3|.|TRBV6-5
CASSYSGQVPTDTQYF
TGTGCCAGCAGTTACTCGGGACAAGTCCCCACAGATACGCAGTATTTT
>.|TRBJ2-1|.|TRBV9
CASSVVSGIGEQFF
TGTGCCAGCAGCGTAGTATCGGGTATCGGTGAGCAGTTCTTC
>.|TRBJ1-5|.|TRBV4-2
CASSQALTGLSNQPQHF
TGTGCCAGCAGCCAAGCCCTGACAGGATTGAGCAATCAGCCCCAGCATTTT
>.|TRBJ1-3|.|TRBV5-4
CASSPVSGNTIYF
TGTGCCAGCAGCCCCGTCTCTGGAAACACCATATATTTT
>.|TRBJ1-5|.|TRBV28
CASSRQGLQPQHF
TGTGCCAGCAGTCGCCAGGGTTTGCAGCCCCAGCATTTT
>.|TRBJ1-1|.|TRBV5-4
CASSLSVRSNTEAFF
TGTGCCAGCAGCTTGTCCGTCAGGTCGAACACTGAAGCTTTCTTT
>TRBD1|TRBJ2-7|.|TRBV27
CASSTRQGEQYF
TGTGCCAGCAGTACCCGACAGGGCGAGCAGTACTTC
>.|TRBJ1-1|many|TRBV7-6
CASSLRPGLNTEAFF
TGTGCCAGCAGCTTGCGGCCCGGTTTGAACACTGAAGCTTTCTTT
>.|TRBJ2-5|once|TRBV14
CASSQVESSAQYF
TGTGCCAGCAGCCAAGTCGAGAGTTCGGCCCAGTACTTC
>.|TRBJ1-1|.|TRBV19
CASSIDRGAPGAEAFF
TGTGCCAGTAGTATAGATCGGGGGGCGCCCGGGGCTGAAGCTTTCTTT
>TRBD1|TRBJ2-7|.|TRBV28
CASSQPGTGLNEQYF
TGTGCCAGCAGTCAACCAGGGACAGGGTTGAACGAGCAGTACTTC
>.|TRBJ1-5|.|TRBV3-1/TRBV3-2
CASSQVGGRNQPQHF
TGTGCCAGCAGCCAAGTGGGGGGTCGCAATCAGCCCCAGCATTTT
>TRBD1|TRBJ1-2|few|TRBV6-5
CASSATGVYGYTF
TGTGCCAGCAGCGCGACAGGGGTCTATGGCTACACCTTC
>TRBD1|TRBJ2-7|.|TRBV6-5
CASSPRQGTFHEQYF
TGTGCCAGCAGTCCGAGACAGGGGACCTTCCACGAGCAGTACTTC
>.|TRBJ1-4|.|TRBV6-5
CASSYEGAVNEKLFF
TGTGCCAGCAGTTACGAAGGGGCAGTTAATGAAAAACTGTTTTTT
>TRBD1|TRBJ2-5|.|TRBV28
CASSWGTGETQYF
TGTGCCAGCAGTTGGGGGACAGGAGAGACCCAGTACTTC
>.|TRBJ1-4|.|TRBV7-9
CASSSREGSNEKLFF
TGTGCCAGCAGCTCCCGGGAGGGTAGTAATGAAAAACTGTTTTTT
>TRBD1|TRBJ1-1|.|TRBV2
CASKSDRALHTEAFF
TGTGCCAGCAAGAGCGACAGGGCGCTGCACACTGAAGCTTTCTTT
>TRBD1|TRBJ2-6|.|TRBV9
CASSDRAGANVLTF
TGTGCCAGCAGTGACAGGGCTGGGGCCAACGTCCTGACTTTC
>TRBD1|TRBJ2-7|.|TRBV27
CASSLKYAGGSYEQYF
TGTGCCAGCAGCCTAAAGTATGCAGGGGGCTCCTACGAGCAGTACTTC
>TRBD2|TRBJ2-3|.|TRBV5-6
CASSPGLAGEDTQYF
TGTGCCAGCAGCCCGGGACTAGCCGGGGAGGATACGCAGTATTTT
>.|TRBJ1-5|.|TRBV2
CASSEGGGNQPQHF
TGTGCCAGCAGTGAGGGAGGGGGAAATCAGCCCCAGCATTTT
>.|TRBJ2-7|.|TRBV6-5
CASRMTASYEQYF
TGTGCCAGCAGGATGACAGCATCCTACGAGCAGTACTTC
>TRBD1|TRBJ1-1|.|TRBV5-1
CASSTQTGLEAFF
TGCGCCAGCAGCACCCAGACAGGGCTGGAAGCTTTCTTT
>.|TRBJ1-1|.|TRBV6-2/TRBV6-3
CASSYPSSAGGGTEAFF
TGTGCCAGCAGTTACCCTAGCAGCGCGGGCGGGGGGACTGAAGCTTTCTTT
>.|TRBJ2-3|.|TRBV14
CASSRFLTDTQYF
TGTGCCAGCAGCCGTTTCCTCACAGATACGCAGTATTTT
>.|TRBJ2-7|.|TRBV4-1
CASSQNDLAYEQYF
TGCGCCAGCAGCCAAAACGACTTGGCCTACGAGCAGTACTTC
>.|TRBJ1-1|.|TRBV6-5
CASSFRGYTEAFF
TGTGCCAGCAGTTTCAGGGGATACACTGAAGCTTTCTTT
>TRBD1|TRBJ1-1|.|TRBV2
CASRPGQVNTEAFF
TGTGCCAGCAGACCGGGACAGGTAAACACTGAAGCTTTCTTT
>.|TRBJ2-1|few|TRBV6-5
CASSPSGWNEQFF
TGTGCCAGCAGCCCCTCAGGGTGGAATGAGCAGTTCTTC
>.|TRBJ2-5|.|TRBV2
CASNGGGLQETQYF
TGTGCCAGCAACGGCGGGGGCCTCCAAGAGACCCAGTACTTC
>TRBD1|TRBJ1-2|.|TRBV6-5
CASNQQGLAHGYTF
TGTGCCAGCAACCAACAGGGGCTCGCCCATGGCTACACCTTC
>.|TRBJ2-5|once|TRBV12-3/TRBV12-4
CASSLEATRAQYF
TGTGCCAGCAGTTTAGAGGCCACGAGGGCCCAGTACTTC
>.|TRBJ1-1|.|TRBV19
CASSIVGGTEAFF
TGTGCCAGTAGTATAGTAGGGGGAACTGAAGCTTTCTTT
>TRBD1|TRBJ1-5|.|TRBV3-1/TRBV3-2
CASSSQGSVNQPQHF
TGTGCCAGCAGCTCACAGGGGTCGGTCAATCAGCCCCAGCATTTT
>.|TRBJ2-7|.|TRBV7-9
CASSLGSGYEQYF
TGTGCCAGCAGCTTAGGGTCAGGCTACGAGCAGTACTTC
>TRBD1|TRBJ1-2|.|TRBV3-1/TRBV3-2
CASSELSDRAYGYTF
TGTGCCAGCAGCGAACTCTCGGACAGGGCATATGGCTACACCTTC
>TRBD1|TRBJ1-6|.|TRBV30
CAWRGGGGFSPLHF
TGTGCCTGGAGAGGAGGGGGCGGTTTTTCACCCCTCCACTTT
>.|TRBJ2-1|.|TRBV19
CASSRDPRTVGNNEQFF
TGTGCCAGTAGTAGGGACCCTAGGACAGTAGGGAACAATGAGCAGTTCTTC
>.|TRBJ2-1|.|TRBV7-6
CASSLASGPYNEQFF
TGTGCCAGCAGCTTAGCGTCTGGGCCGTACAATGAGCAGTTCTTC
>.|TRBJ2-2|.|TRBV7-9
CASSLNGGTGELFF
TGTGCCAGCAGCCTAAACGGGGGCACCGGGGAGCTGTTTTTT
>TRBD2|TRBJ2-1|.|TRBV9
CASTRAGGTNEQFF
TGTGCCAGCACCCGAGCGGGGGGGACAAACGAGCAGTTCTTC
>.|TRBJ1-4|.|TRBV10-3
CAISESKGVANEKLFF
TGTGCCATCAGTGAGTCTAAGGGGGTTGCTAATGAAAAACTGTTTTTT
>TRBD1|TRBJ2-3|.|TRBV9
CASSVATGQGTDTQYF
TGTGCCAGCAGCGTAGCTACGGGACAGGGCACAGATACGCAGTATTTT